This T cell receptor beta chain appears in the sequencing data of a study of cytomegalovirus exposure and HLA in healthy donors. Germline CDR1 SGHRS, CDR2 YFSETQ. This CDR3 has 14 amino acids. Unmatched junction bases numbered 4, after V lost 4 bases and J lost 1 base. The donors were part of the validation cohort of 100 to 150 subjects. That cohort was separate from the first cohort, which comprised fewer than 800 subjects. Whole-study results and caveats: That first-cohort TCR clusters tended to co-occur in the roughly 130 validation repertoires was found in a later analysis. Investigators reported over 150 TCR beta chains as tied to cytomegalovirus. TCR sequences were mostly rare, though some public TCRs occurred in many donors.

Concerning this clone itself: Antigen: not known.

The assay was immunoSEQ multiplex PCR, and TCRdb's table has in-frame clones only and misses some. Altogether around 250,000 clones are present, 85% to 90% being singletons, with the ten largest covering under 0.4%. Sequences were obtained from PBMCs. The rearrangement links TRBV5-1 to TRBJ2-7; TRBD2 matches 8 bases. The receptor's source is a woman younger than 30 in good health and CMV-seronegative. The CDR3 sequence is CASSPGLASYEQYF. The CDR3 nucleotides are TGCGCCAGCAGCCCCGGACTAGCTTCCTACGAGCAGTACTTC.